The 29 T cell receptor beta chains below were found in one sample sequenced in a study of T cells in tuberculosis. The time point here: new active TB diagnosis, blood taken before or within 7 days of starting treatment. Produced via immunoSEQ multiplex PCR; TCRdb's table is partial and in-frame only. Here the sample spans roughly 34,000 clones, roughly 87% being singletons. The specimen was PBMCs, collected at tuberculosis diagnosis. These receptors originate from an adult with tuberculosis.

The J gene is TRBJ1-1, the V gene TRBV14, with D uncertain. CDR1 is SGHDN and CDR2 is FVKESK in the germline V gene. The CDR3 contains 15 residues. V gave up 0 bases and J gave up 8 bases, with 16 bases separating them. CDR3 amino acids: CASSQESGAHLEAFF. In DNA form, the CDR3 reads TGTGCCAGCAGCCAAGAGTCGGGAGCCCATCTGGAAGCTTTCTTT.

The V call is TRBV28, the J call TRBJ2-3, with TRBD2 matching 13 bases. The V gene's germline CDR1 is MDHEN and CDR2 SYDVKM. Trimming took 8 bases from V and 7 from J; bases not matched to a gene: 3. The CDR3 extends over 13 amino acids. CDR3 in DNA: TGTGCCAGCCGGACTAGCGGGAGAAATACGCAGTATTTT. Translation gives CASRTSGRNTQYF.

This chain joins TRBV7-9 and TRBJ1-2, with 10 positions matching TRBD1. Trimming cost V 4 bases and J 5 bases; bases outside gene matches: 10. Germline CDR1 SEHNR, CDR2 FQNEAQ (reference sequence). The CDR3 has 16 amino acids. The CDR3, as DNA: TGTGCCAGCAGCTCGCCGGGGGGACAGGGGCATTATGGCTACACCTTC. Translation gives CASSSPGGQGHYGYTF. Supplemented by reference TRBV7-9 and TRBJ1-2, the full variable domain reads DTGVSQNPRHKITKRGQNVTFRCDPISEHNRLYWYRQTLGQGPEFLTYFQNEAQLEKSRLLSDRFSAERPKGSFSTLEIQRTEQGDSAMYLCASSSPGGQGHYGYTFGSGTRLTVV.

The chain carries TRBV23-1 and TRBJ1-2; D might be TRBD1 (6 bases). TRBV23-1 is identified as an open reading frame with a role that is uncertain. CDR3 length: 15 residues. The V and J ends lost 4 bases and 7 bases respectively, with 19 bases between them. CDR3 sequence reads: CASSRRQAPVGGYTF. The CDR3 DNA reads TGCGCCAGCAGTCGACGACAGGCACCCGTGGGTGGCTACACCTTC.

Written as DNA, the CDR3 is TGCGCCAGCAGCCCAGGGACGGGGGAGGATGAGCAGTTCTTC. This codes for CASSPGTGEDEQFF. This chain joins TRBV10-1 and TRBJ2-1; perhaps TRBD2 as D (6 bases). The CDR3 sequence is 14 residues long. Germline CDR1 reads WNHNN; CDR2 reads SYGVQD (reference sequence). V was clipped by 6 bases and J by 8 bases, with 17 bases between them.

This chain joins TRBV28 and TRBJ2-7; a possible D gene is TRBD1 (6 bases). The length of the CDR3 is 12 residues. The V end was cut by 4 bases, the J end by 8 bases, with 12 bases between. The germline gives CDR1 MDHEN, CDR2 SYDVKM. CDR3: CASSSGRGKQYF. CDR3 DNA sequence: TGTGCCAGCAGTTCGGGCAGGGGAAAGCAGTACTTC.

This sequence joins TRBV27 and TRBJ1-6; no reliable D call. Per the germline V gene, CDR1 is MNHEY and CDR2 is SMNVEV (reference sequence). CDR3 length: 13 amino acids. V lost 1 base, J lost 7 bases, and 5 bases lay in between. In DNA, the CDR3 is TGTGCCAGCAGTTTATACGGGAATTCACCCCTCCACTTT. Translated, it gives CASSLYGNSPLHF.

This chain uses TRBV10-3 with TRBJ2-3, with 13 bases matching TRBD2. This CDR3 is 17 amino acids long. V dropped 6 bases and J dropped 0; count of bases not matched to a gene: 6. From germline, CDR1 is ENHRY and CDR2 SYGVKD. The DNA for the CDR3 is TGTGCCATCAGCGGGACTAGCGGGGACCTTAGCACAGATACGCAGTATTTT. It codes for CAISGTSGDLSTDTQYF.

This clone was seen a handful of times. V and J are TRBV7-9 and TRBJ2-1; the match to TRBD2 covers 9 bases. The V and J ends lost 4 bases and 3 bases, in that order; junction bases with no gene match: 10. This CDR3 spans 17 amino acids. Germline V gives CDR1 SEHNR, CDR2 FQNEAQ (reference sequence). CDR3 protein: CASSSLTSGGNYNEQFF. The CDR3 DNA reads as TGTGCCAGCAGCTCCCTGACTAGCGGAGGTAACTACAATGAGCAGTTCTTC.

The V gene is TRBV19, the J gene TRBJ2-7; 12 nucleotides line up with TRBD1. This CDR3 comprises 14 residues. Germline values: CDR1 LNHDA, CDR2 SQIVND (reference sequence). V shed 7 bases, J shed 5 bases, and the junction held 6 bases outside the gene matches. CDR3 residues: CASMPGQGADEQYF. In DNA, the CDR3 is TGTGCCAGTATGCCGGGACAGGGGGCGGACGAGCAGTACTTC.

J is TRBJ1-4 and V is TRBV6-1; D is unresolved. Germline CDR1 and CDR2: MNHNS and SASEGT. The CDR3 totals 15 residues. V lost 3 bases, J lost 0 bases, and 8 bases lay in between. The CDR3 sequence is CASSDRQATNEKLFF. CDR3 coding DNA: TGTGCCAGCAGTGACCGACAAGCAACTAATGAAAAACTGTTTTTT.

The chain recombines TRBV28 with TRBJ1-1, with D maybe TRBD1 (5 bases). V was cut by 1 base and J by 1 base, with 10 bases left in between. This CDR3 has 15 amino acids. Germline V gene lookup returns CDR1 MDHEN and CDR2 SYDVKM. The CDR3 spells CASSLSKRGNTEAFF. The CDR3 coding sequence is TGTGCCAGCAGTTTATCAAAAAGGGGGAACACTGAAGCTTTCTTT.

This chain joins TRBV7-2 and TRBJ2-1, with TRBD1 identical over 8 bases. V shed 4 bases and J 5 bases; nucleotides not matched to a gene: 10. CDR3 length: 16 residues. CDR1 is SGHTA, CDR2 FQGNSA, per germline. CDR3 residues: CASSSQGQGAHNEQFF. The CDR3 nucleotides are TGTGCCAGCAGCTCCCAAGGCCAGGGGGCGCACAATGAGCAGTTCTTC. The full variable domain, in which reference TRBV7-2 and TRBJ2-1 provide the parts outside the CDR3, is GAGVSQSPSNKVTEKGKDVELRCDPISGHTALYWYRQSLGQGLEFLIYFQGNSAPDKSGLPSDRFSAERTGGSVSTLTIQRTQQEDSAVYLCASSSQGQGAHNEQFFGPGTRLTVL.

The chain employs TRBV28 and TRBJ1-5; D possibly corresponds to TRBD1 (5 bases). V lost 6 bases and J lost 1, with 10 bases in between. Germline V gene lookup returns CDR1 MDHEN and CDR2 SYDVKM. CDR3 size: 14 residues. The CDR3 DNA sequence: TGTGCCAGCAGGGGTGGGGGGAGCAATCAGCCCCAGCATTTT. Its protein product is CASRGGGSNQPQHF.

The rearrangement joins TRBV28 to TRBJ2-2, with unresolved D. CDR1 is MDHEN, CDR2 SYDVKM, per germline. V lost 5 bases and J 6 bases, leaving 13 bases between the germline ends. This CDR3 spans 14 amino acids. CDR3: CASSPPGQAGELFF. In nucleotides, the CDR3 is TGTGCCAGCAGTCCACCTGGCCAGGCCGGGGAGCTGTTTTTT. Full variable domain (rest looked up from reference TRBV28 and TRBJ2-2): DVKVTQSSRYLVKRTGEKVFLECVQDMDHENMFWYRQDPGLGLRLIYFSYDVKMKEKGDIPEGYSVSREKKERFSLILESASTNQTSMYLCASSPPGQAGELFFGEGSRLTVL.

The J gene is TRBJ2-7, the V gene TRBV4-1; 9 nucleotides agree with TRBD1. J gave up 3 bases and V 4 bases, and 10 bases lay outside the gene matches. Germline CDR1 reads MGHRA; CDR2 reads YSYEKL. The CDR3 spans 16 residues. CDR3 loop: CASSRDPGQGSYEQYF. Here the CDR3 DNA reads TGCGCCAGCAGCCGTGACCCGGGACAGGGTAGCTACGAGCAGTACTTC.

The chain combines TRBV11-2 with TRBJ2-1; TRBD2 aligns across 9 bases. The ends lost 6 bases at V and 10 bases at J; junction bases unmatched: 19. Looked up from germline, CDR1 is SGHAT and CDR2 is FQNNGV. The CDR3 totals 17 residues. The CDR3 is CASSSRLAGEMEGEQFF. The CDR3 region has the DNA TGTGCCAGCAGTTCCCGATTAGCGGGAGAGATGGAAGGGGAGCAGTTCTTC.

This clone turned up a few times. This chain joins TRBV10-1 and TRBJ2-2, with a weak D call TRBD1 (5 bases). Trimming took 3 bases from V and 4 from J, leaving 9 bases between them. Per germline, CDR1 WNHNN and CDR2 SYGVQD (reference sequence). This CDR3 spans 14 amino acids. The CDR3 protein is CASSEGHLTGELFF. In nucleotides, the CDR3 is TGCGCCAGCAGTGAAGGACACCTCACCGGGGAGCTGTTTTTT.

The chain recombines TRBV4-3 with TRBJ2-2, with 12 bases lining up with TRBD2. This CDR3 has 17 residues. J was trimmed by 3 bases and V by 3 bases; bases with no gene match: 5. Germline CDR1 and CDR2: LGHNA and YSLEER. The CDR3, as DNA: TGCGCCAGCAGCCACCGGACTAGCGGGGAGGACACCGGGGAGCTGTTTTTT. Translating gives CASSHRTSGEDTGELFF.

The count of this clone is one. The J gene is TRBJ1-1, the V gene TRBV28; 8 positions match TRBD1. The CDR3 is 15 residues long. J gave up 5 bases and V 5 bases, and 10 bases lay outside the gene matches. CDR1 and CDR2 from the germline V gene are MDHEN and SYDVKM. The CDR3 nucleotides read TGTGCCAGCAGTCCATTCAGGGGGCTGAGGACTGAAGCTTTCTTT. It translates to CASSPFRGLRTEAFF. Full variable domain (remainder filled in from reference TRBV28 and TRBJ1-1): DVKVTQSSRYLVKRTGEKVFLECVQDMDHENMFWYRQDPGLGLRLIYFSYDVKMKEKGDIPEGYSVSREKKERFSLILESASTNQTSMYLCASSPFRGLRTEAFFGQGTRLTVV.

V and J are TRBV7-9 and TRBJ2-7; 9 nucleotides align to TRBD1. Germline V CDR1 and CDR2: SEHNR, FQNEAQ (reference sequence). This CDR3 spans 14 amino acids. The J segment lost 4 bases and the V segment lost 5 bases, leaving 6 bases of the junction unmatched. The CDR3 nucleotides are TGTGCCAGCAGCCCGGACAGGGGAAGATACGAGCAGTACTTC. Protein: CASSPDRGRYEQYF.

V is TRBV25-1 and J is TRBJ2-1; 12 nucleotides match TRBD2. The trim removed 2 bases at V and 9 bases at J, leaving 5 bases unmatched. The CDR3 totals 15 residues. CDR1 is MGHDK and CDR2 is SYGVNS in the germline V gene. The CDR3 bases are TGTGCCAGCAGTGAAAGTTGGGGACTAGCGGGTGAGCAGTTCTTC. Residues: CASSESWGLAGEQFF.

The V gene is TRBV30, the J gene TRBJ1-1; the D is unclear. The CDR3 has 13 residues. Germline CDR1 reads GTSNPN; CDR2 reads SVGIG (reference sequence). Trimming removed 8 bases from V and 1 base from J, with 14 bases in between. CDR3 coding DNA: TGTGCCACTCGTATGAGGGAGAACACTGAAGCTTTCTTT. This sequence encodes CATRMRENTEAFF.

J is TRBJ1-3 and V is TRBV4-2, with D possibly being TRBD1 (5 bases). The length of the CDR3 is 14 residues. The germline V gene encodes CDR1 LGHNA and CDR2 YNFKEQ. V lost 2 bases and J 7 bases, leaving 12 bases between the germline ends. In DNA, the CDR3 is TGTGCCAGCAGCCAAATCGGGGGTGAGAACACCATATATTTT. This sequence encodes CASSQIGGENTIYF.

The rearrangement links TRBV7-6 to TRBJ2-2; the D is unclear. Germline V gene lookup returns CDR1 SGHVS and CDR2 FNYEAQ. Trimming removed 1 base at V and 0 bases at J, with 12 bases between. This CDR3 is built from 17 residues. The DNA of the CDR3 is TGTGCCAGCAGCTTAGATCGCATAACATCGAACACCGGGGAGCTGTTTTTT. Its translation is CASSLDRITSNTGELFF.

The chain employs TRBV28 and TRBJ2-5; 10 bases agree with TRBD1. The CDR3 spans 14 residues. Germline loops: CDR1 MDHEN, CDR2 SYDVKM. V lost 6 bases and J lost 1; bases outside the gene matches: 2. CDR3 DNA sequence: TGTGCCAGCAGACGGACAGGGGGCCAAGAGACCCAGTACTTC. Translating it yields CASRRTGGQETQYF.

This chain joins TRBV6-5 and TRBJ1-2, with D possibly being TRBD1 (5 bases). Germline CDR1 and CDR2: MNHEY and SVGAGI. This CDR3 contains 14 residues. V was clipped by 5 bases and J by 8 bases, with 18 bases between them. CDR3 DNA: TGTGCCAGCAGTGGGGGGATCCAGCCCGAGGGCTACACCTTC. Its translation is CASSGGIQPEGYTF.

V is TRBV6-6 and J is TRBJ2-1; TRBD1 agrees at 7 bases. With 6 bases clipped from V and 6 bases from J, the junction kept 5 bases outside the gene matches. The CDR3 runs to 13 residues. CDR1 is MNHNY, CDR2 SVGAGI, per germline (reference sequence). CDR3 DNA sequence: TGTGCCAGCAGGACACAGGGGCCCAATGAGCAGTTCTTC. Translating gives CASRTQGPNEQFF.

The V call is TRBV19, the J call TRBJ2-1; 8 bases map to TRBD2. Germline loops: CDR1 LNHDA, CDR2 SQIVND (reference sequence). CDR3 length equals 15 residues. V was clipped by 7 bases and J by 6 bases; unmatched bases: 11. DNA of the CDR3: TGTGCCAGTACCTCATCGGGACTAGTAGGCAATGAGCAGTTCTTC. It yields the protein CASTSSGLVGNEQFF.